The 27 T cell receptor beta chains in this list originate from one sample, sequenced in a study of siplizumab effects on memory and regulatory T cells (dated by TCRdb to about 2019). Receptors were amplified or captured by the immunoSEQ multiplex PCR assay. Entries here come from immuneACCESS through TCRdb and include only in-frame sequences with V and J called. Some clones fail to appear in such tables; in the studies checked, an unresolved V gene covers under half of the shortfall, and the cause of the remainder is unknown. The sample table lists approximately 91,000 clones, 85% to 95% of them with a count of one. The ten biggest clones cover 15% to 20% of the sample. The specimen was CD8+ T cells sorted from blood. The receptors were gathered from a human donor in good health.

The genes are TRBV27 and TRBJ2-7, with TRBD1 as a possible D gene (6 bases). This CDR3 spans 14 amino acids. V shed 6 bases and J shed 2 bases, with 14 bases lying between them. CDR1 and CDR2 (germline): MNHEY, SMNVEV (reference sequence). CDR3 coding DNA: TGTGCCAGCAGACTTACCGGGACACCCTACGAGCAGTACTTC. Translation gives CASRLTGTPYEQYF.

This chain connects TRBV6-5 to TRBJ2-1, with D uncertain. CDR3 length: 13 amino acids. V was shortened by 2 bases and J by 7 bases, with 9 bases between the two germline ends. Germline CDR1 and CDR2: MNHEY and SVGAGI. The CDR3: CASSYDKRNEQFF. CDR3 nucleotides: TGTGCCAGCAGTTACGACAAAAGGAATGAGCAGTTCTTC.

The CDR3 here is CASSLAGRSTDTQYF. DNA for the CDR3: TGTGCCAGCAGCTTGGCGGGGCGGAGCACAGATACGCAGTATTTT. The chain carries TRBV7-2 and TRBJ2-3; D possibly corresponds to TRBD2 (6 bases). V was cut by 3 bases and J by 0 bases, with 10 bases left in between. Germline CDR1 and CDR2: SGHTA and FQGNSA. The CDR3 contains 15 residues. The full variable domain, with the rest looked up from reference TRBV7-2 and TRBJ2-3, is GAGVSQSPSNKVTEKGKDVELRCDPISGHTALYWYRQSLGQGLEFLIYFQGNSAPDKSGLPSDRFSAERTGGSVSTLTIQRTQQEDSAVYLCASSLAGRSTDTQYFGPGTRLTVL.

This chain links TRBV27 with TRBJ2-7, with D perhaps TRBD1 (6 bases). V was pared by 7 bases and J by 9 bases, with 16 bases between. CDR3 length: 12 amino acids. Germline values: CDR1 MNHEY, CDR2 SMNVEV (reference sequence). The CDR3 region is CASTTGTDPQYF. The CDR3 DNA reads TGTGCCAGCACCACAGGGACGGACCCGCAGTACTTC.

The chain is built from TRBV6-5 and TRBJ2-5; no definite D call. CDR1 MNHEY and CDR2 SVGAGI come from the germline V gene. The CDR3 is 13 amino acids. Trimming stripped 2 bases from V and 7 bases from J, with 11 bases between. The CDR3, as DNA: TGTGCCAGCAGTTACGGCGAGAGTGGGACCCAGTACTTC. Translation: CASSYGESGTQYF.

In this sample, this clone turned up once. The V and J genes are TRBV7-8 and TRBJ2-7; the match to TRBD2 covers 13 bases. V lost 8 bases, J lost 5 bases, and 9 bases stayed unmatched. Per the germline V gene, CDR1 is SGHVS and CDR2 is FQNEAQ. The CDR3 has 15 residues. The CDR3 DNA reads TGTGCCAGCTTTGGACTAGCGGGAGAATCGGACGAGCAGTACTTC. Protein product: CASFGLAGESDEQYF.

This chain joins TRBV27 and TRBJ2-3; the match to TRBD1 covers 9 bases. V lost 6 bases, J lost 5 bases, and 12 bases stayed unmatched. The CDR3 extends over 16 amino acids. Germline V gene data show CDR1 as MNHEY and CDR2 as SMNVEV (reference sequence). This chain's CDR3 is CASSLDLTGGQDTQYF. The DNA for the CDR3 is TGTGCCAGCAGCCTAGATCTGACAGGGGGTCAAGATACGCAGTATTTT.

The rearrangement uses TRBV2 and TRBJ2-3; perhaps D is TRBD1 or TRBD2 (5 bases each). Germline V gene data show CDR1 as SNHLY and CDR2 as FYNNEI. The CDR3 has 16 residues. Trimming took off 8 bases at V and 2 bases at J, with 20 bases between the two ends. The CDR3 spells CASGDGATALTDTQYF. DNA of the CDR3: TGTGCCAGCGGGGACGGGGCCACCGCACTCACAGATACGCAGTATTTT.

V usage is TRBV6-1 and J usage is TRBJ1-4, with unresolved D. Germline CDR1 reads MNHNS; CDR2 reads SASEGT. There are 12 residues in the CDR3. The V gene lost 1 base and the J gene lost 8 bases, with 5 bases spanning the gap. CDR3 region: CASSEGLEKLFF. The CDR3 DNA follows: TGTGCCAGCAGTGAAGGACTCGAAAAACTGTTTTTT.

V is TRBV4-1 and J is TRBJ2-1; unclear D gene. Germline lookup yields CDR1 MGHRA and CDR2 YSYEKL. CDR3 length: 15 amino acids. V was clipped by 2 bases and J by 5 bases, with 13 bases between them. For the CDR3, the DNA is TGCGCCAGCAGCCAATCAACGACCTATGACAATGAGCAGTTCTTC. Translation: CASSQSTTYDNEQFF.

V is TRBV9 and J is TRBJ2-1; either TRBD1 or TRBD2 may fit D (5 bases each). From germline, CDR1 is SGDLS and CDR2 YYNGEE. The CDR3 length is 15 residues. The V end was cut by 0 bases, the J end by 6 bases, with 13 bases between. CDR3 amino acids: CASSVARGRGNEQFF. The CDR3 DNA sequence: TGTGCCAGCAGCGTAGCTCGGGGAAGGGGCAATGAGCAGTTCTTC.

This clone was detected once. The CDR3 loop reads CASSRDRVLDEKLFF. CDR3 bases: TGTGCCAGTAGCAGGGACAGAGTGTTGGACGAAAAACTGTTTTTT. The chain employs TRBV19 and TRBJ1-4; the match to TRBD1 covers 7 bases. The ends lost 6 bases at V and 8 bases at J; junction bases unmatched: 12. There are 15 residues in the CDR3. The germline V gene encodes CDR1 LNHDA and CDR2 SQIVND (reference sequence). The whole variable domain, remainder taken from reference TRBV19 and TRBJ1-4, is DGGITQSPKYLFRKEGQNVTLSCEQNLNHDAMYWYRQDPGQGLRLIYYSQIVNDFQKGDIAEGYSVSREKKESFPLTVTSAQKNPTAFYLCASSRDRVLDEKLFFGSGTQLSVL.

The chain combines TRBV29-1 with TRBJ2-2; TRBD2 matches 7 bases. The germline gives CDR1 SQVTM, CDR2 ANQGSEA. The CDR3 is 14 residues long. V lost 4 bases and J lost 4; bases outside the gene matches: 6. The CDR3 bases are TGCAGCGTTGTGGGGACGGGGGGCACCGGGGAGCTGTTTTTT. Translation: CSVVGTGGTGELFF.

V and J are TRBV14 and TRBJ2-7; D not resolved. This CDR3 is built from 14 residues. V lost 2 bases and J 1 base, leaving 9 bases between the germline ends. CDR1 is SGHDN and CDR2 is FVKESK in the germline V gene. The CDR3 DNA follows: TGTGCCAGCAGCCAATTAGAAGGATCCTACGAGCAGTACTTC. It yields the protein CASSQLEGSYEQYF.

As for this clone: The same CDR3 can be traced to other DNA sequences in this sample. J is TRBJ1-2 and V is TRBV19, with D possibly matching TRBD1 (5 bases). CDR3 size: 13 residues. Trimming removed 1 base at V and 3 bases at J, with 6 bases between. Per germline, CDR1 LNHDA and CDR2 SQIVND (reference sequence). The CDR3 DNA follows: TGTGCCAGTAGTATAGCGGGGGACTATGGCTACACCTTC. Translation: CASSIAGDYGYTF.

The CDR3 nucleotides read TGCAGCGTTGAAGGCTTCCCGGACACTCACACAGATACGCAGTATTTT. Its translation: CSVEGFPDTHTDTQYF. This rearrangement joins TRBV29-1 to TRBJ2-3, with a possible D match to TRBD1 (5 bases). The V and J ends lost 1 base and 2 bases respectively, with 16 bases between them. Germline CDR1 and CDR2: SQVTM and ANQGSEA. This CDR3 has 16 amino acids.

The chain combines TRBV6-6 with TRBJ2-7; 9 nucleotides agree with TRBD2. Trimming cost V 6 bases and J 3 bases; bases outside gene matches: 3. The CDR3 has 13 residues. In germline, CDR1 is MNHNY, CDR2 SVGAGI (reference sequence). Written as DNA, the CDR3 is TGTGCCAGCAGACTAGCGGGCTACTACGAGCAGTACTTC. Protein product: CASRLAGYYEQYF.

The chain uses TRBV6-5 and TRBJ2-5; tentatively, D is TRBD1 or TRBD2 (7 bases each). Germline assignment: CDR1 MNHEY and CDR2 SVGAGI. The germline V and J ends were trimmed by 2 bases and 5 bases, with 12 bases remaining between them. This CDR3 has 14 residues. CDR3 sequence (DNA): TGTGCCAGCAGTTACCAGGGGGGGTTGGAGACCCAGTACTTC. Translation gives CASSYQGGLETQYF.

The chain carries TRBV27 and TRBJ2-7; 7 bases line up with TRBD1. Germline CDR1 MNHEY, CDR2 SMNVEV (reference sequence). V dropped 2 bases and J dropped 3; count of bases not matched to a gene: 4. There are 14 residues in the CDR3. CDR3 DNA sequence: TGTGCCAGCAGTTTAAGACAGGGCCGCTACGAGCAGTACTTC. This translates into CASSLRQGRYEQYF.

The chain joins TRBV27 to TRBJ2-2, with 12 nucleotides matching TRBD2. After removal of 3 bases from V and 4 bases from J, the junction contained 3 bases not matched to a gene. CDR1 is MNHEY, CDR2 SMNVEV, per germline (reference sequence). The CDR3 covers 16 residues. As DNA, the CDR3 is TGTGCCAGCAGTTTCCTACTAGCGGGAGGCACCGGGGAGCTGTTTTTT. Protein product: CASSFLLAGGTGELFF.

This chain uses TRBV9 with TRBJ2-3, with D perhaps being TRBD1 or TRBD2 (5 bases each). CDR1 is SGDLS and CDR2 is YYNGEE in the germline V gene. Trimming pared 3 bases from V and 0 bases from J, leaving 11 bases between. The CDR3 is made up of 15 amino acids. The CDR3 DNA follows: TGTGCCAGCAGCGCGTGGGGGTCTAGCACAGATACGCAGTATTTT. The encoded protein is CASSAWGSSTDTQYF.

The chain joins TRBV2 to TRBJ2-7, with TRBD1 as a possible D gene (5 bases). Germline lookup yields CDR1 SNHLY and CDR2 FYNNEI. V lost 2 bases to trimming and J lost 2 bases, with 25 bases between them. This CDR3 region has 19 residues. CDR3 coding DNA: TGTGCCAGCAGTGAACGCGTGGGCAGGGCCTTAGAAAACCCCTACGAGCAGTACTTC. This codes for CASSERVGRALENPYEQYF.

This clone was detected only a few times. V usage is TRBV7-3 and J usage is TRBJ1-2, with D possibly matching TRBD1 (5 bases). Germline lookup yields CDR1 SGHTA and CDR2 FQGTGA. Trimming removed 5 bases at V and 6 bases at J, with 25 bases between. The length of the CDR3 is 17 residues. The CDR3 loop reads CASSPRDAGRYYDGYTF. The CDR3 DNA follows: TGTGCCAGCAGCCCAAGAGATGCAGGGAGATACTATGATGGCTACACCTTC. The variable domain in full, with the rest retrieved from reference TRBV7-3 and TRBJ1-2, is GAGVSQTPSNKVTEKGKYVELRCDPISGHTALYWYRQSLGQGPEFLIYFQGTGAADDSGLPNDRFFAVRPEGSVSTLKIQRTERGDSAVYLCASSPRDAGRYYDGYTFGSGTRLTVV.

The V and J genes are TRBV11-2 and TRBJ2-7; D uncertain. The V and J ends lost 2 bases and 4 bases respectively, with 6 bases between them. The germline V gene encodes CDR1 SGHAT and CDR2 FQNNGV. There are 12 residues in the CDR3. DNA for the CDR3: TGTGCCAGCAGCTTAAGGCAGTACGAGCAGTACTTC. Amino acids: CASSLRQYEQYF.

This clone appeared once. The chain is built from TRBV9 and TRBJ1-2; D is perhaps TRBD1 (5 bases). Deletions cut 3 bases from V and 5 bases from J, with 11 bases between. CDR1 and CDR2 (germline): SGDLS, YYNGEE. The CDR3 contains 13 residues. DNA for the CDR3: TGTGCCAGCAGCGCAACAGGAAATTATGGCTACACCTTC. Its translation is CASSATGNYGYTF.

This chain connects TRBV2 to TRBJ1-5; tentatively, D is TRBD1 (5 bases). The CDR3 runs 16 residues. Germline assignment: CDR1 SNHLY and CDR2 FYNNEI. Trimming removed 6 bases from V and 0 bases from J, with 15 bases in between. The chain's CDR3 is CASSPGGIISNQPQHF. The DNA for the CDR3 is TGTGCCAGCAGCCCCGGGGGGATAATTAGCAATCAGCCCCAGCATTTT.

This chain joins TRBV4-1 and TRBJ2-5, with 8 bases matching TRBD1. This CDR3 is 14 amino acids long. Germline V CDR1 and CDR2: MGHRA, YSYEKL. V trimming: 4 bases; J trimming: 5 bases; junction bases outside the gene matches: 6. The DNA of the CDR3 is TGCGCCAGCAGCCTTGGACAGGGTGCGGAGACCCAGTACTTC. The encoded protein is CASSLGQGAETQYF.